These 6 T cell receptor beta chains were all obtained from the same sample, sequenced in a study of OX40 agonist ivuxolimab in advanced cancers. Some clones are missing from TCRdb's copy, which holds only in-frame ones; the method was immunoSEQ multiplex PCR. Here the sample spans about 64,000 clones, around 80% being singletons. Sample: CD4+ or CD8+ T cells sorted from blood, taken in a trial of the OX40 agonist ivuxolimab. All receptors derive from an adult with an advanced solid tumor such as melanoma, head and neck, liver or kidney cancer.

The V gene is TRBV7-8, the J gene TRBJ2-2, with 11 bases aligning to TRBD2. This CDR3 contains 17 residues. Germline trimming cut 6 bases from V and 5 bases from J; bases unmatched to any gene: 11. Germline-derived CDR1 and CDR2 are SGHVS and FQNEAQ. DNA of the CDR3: TGTGCCAGCAGACCCTTACTAGCGGGGGCCAAGACCGGGGAGCTGTTTTTT. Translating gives CASRPLLAGAKTGELFF.

This chain's CDR3 is CASSPGLAVDTQYF. The DNA of the CDR3 is TGTGCCAGCAGCCCCGGACTAGCGGTGGATACGCAGTATTTT. V and J are TRBV7-3 and TRBJ2-3; 10 nucleotides line up with TRBD2. Germline V gene lookup returns CDR1 SGHTA and CDR2 FQGTGA. CDR3 size: 14 residues. Trimming took 5 bases from V and 6 from J; bases not matched to a gene: 5.

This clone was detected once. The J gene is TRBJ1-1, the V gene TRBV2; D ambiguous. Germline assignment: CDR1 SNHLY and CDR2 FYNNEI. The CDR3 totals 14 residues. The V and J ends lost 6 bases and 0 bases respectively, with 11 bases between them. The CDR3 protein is CASRGSRMNTEAFF. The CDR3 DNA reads TGTGCCAGCAGGGGGTCAAGAATGAACACTGAAGCTTTCTTT.

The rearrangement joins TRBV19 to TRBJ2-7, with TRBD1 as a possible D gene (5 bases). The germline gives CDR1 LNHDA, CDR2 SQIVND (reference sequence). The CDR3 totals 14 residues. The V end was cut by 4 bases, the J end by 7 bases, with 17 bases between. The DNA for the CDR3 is TGTGCCAGTAGTAATGGCCAGGGATCTGGAGAGCAGTACTTC. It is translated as CASSNGQGSGEQYF. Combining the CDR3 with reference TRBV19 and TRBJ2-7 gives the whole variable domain DGGITQSPKYLFRKEGQNVTLSCEQNLNHDAMYWYRQDPGQGLRLIYYSQIVNDFQKGDIAEGYSVSREKKESFPLTVTSAQKNPTAFYLCASSNGQGSGEQYFGPGTRLTVT.

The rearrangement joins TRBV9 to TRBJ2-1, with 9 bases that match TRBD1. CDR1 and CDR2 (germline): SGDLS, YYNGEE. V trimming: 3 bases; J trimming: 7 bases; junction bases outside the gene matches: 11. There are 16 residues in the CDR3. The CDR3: CASSARIRTGENEQFF. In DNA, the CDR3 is TGTGCCAGCAGCGCTAGGATCCGGACAGGGGAGAATGAGCAGTTCTTC.

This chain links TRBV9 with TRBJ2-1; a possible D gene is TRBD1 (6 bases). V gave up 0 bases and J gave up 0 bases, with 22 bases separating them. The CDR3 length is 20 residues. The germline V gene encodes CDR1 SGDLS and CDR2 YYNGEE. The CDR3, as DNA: TGTGCCAGCAGCGTAGGCGTGCCGACAGGTTGGGATAACTCCTACAATGAGCAGTTCTTC. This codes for CASSVGVPTGWDNSYNEQFF.